These 25 T cell receptor beta chains were sequenced from one sample in a study of control samples from healthy donors and cancer patients. Produced via immunoSEQ multiplex PCR; TCRdb's table is partial and in-frame only. The repertoire holds about 120,000 clones, with nearly 95% as singletons. Sequenced: blood. The receptors stem from a man under 40 in good health.

The chain couples TRBV6-5 to TRBJ1-2; D remains unclear. CDR1 and CDR2 (germline): MNHEY, SVGAGI. V shed 2 bases and J shed 4 bases, with 8 bases lying between them. The CDR3 covers 13 residues. CDR3: CASSYDPFYGYTF. Written as DNA, the CDR3 is TGTGCCAGCAGTTACGATCCCTTCTATGGCTACACCTTC.

The chain combines TRBV5-1 with TRBJ1-3; D gene ambiguous. CDR1 is SGHRS, CDR2 YFSETQ, per germline. V dropped 3 bases and J dropped 1 base, with 8 bases sitting between them. CDR3 length: 14 amino acids. CDR3 in DNA: TGCGCCAGCAGCTCCTCCGGTTCTGGAAACACCATATATTTT. As protein: CASSSSGSGNTIYF. The full variable domain, with the rest looked up from reference TRBV5-1 and TRBJ1-3, is KAGVTQTPRYLIKTRGQQVTLSCSPISGHRSVSWYQQTPGQGLQFLFEYFSETQRNKGNFPGRFSGRQFSNSRSEMNVSTLELGDSALYLCASSSSGSGNTIYFGEGSWLTVV.

The CDR3 nucleotides are TGTGCCATCAGCGTCCACAGGGTCCTCGCCTACACTGAAGCTTTCTTT. Its protein is CAISVHRVLAYTEAFF. V gene TRBV10-3 combines with J gene TRBJ1-1; D is perhaps TRBD1 (6 bases). Germline assignment: CDR1 ENHRY and CDR2 SYGVKD. Trimming took off 6 bases at V and 3 bases at J, with 20 bases between the two ends. The CDR3 has 16 amino acids.

The chain has TRBV6-1 and TRBJ1-2; tentatively, D is TRBD1 (5 bases). CDR3 size: 19 residues. Germline V gives CDR1 MNHNS, CDR2 SASEGT. Trimming took 0 bases from V and 4 from J, leaving 24 bases between them. The CDR3 DNA follows: TGTGCCAGCAGTGAAGCGGTGGTCTTGGAGGGGCCGGGAGGCTATGGCTACACCTTC. Amino acid sequence: CASSEAVVLEGPGGYGYTF.

V is TRBV5-5 and J is TRBJ2-2, with 9 bases fitting TRBD1. Unmatched junction bases numbered 8, after V lost 4 bases and J lost 1 base. This CDR3 is 17 amino acids long. Per germline, CDR1 SGHKS and CDR2 YYEKEE (reference sequence). Here the CDR3 reads CASSPNRDRENTGELFF. The CDR3 nucleotides are TGTGCCAGCAGCCCAAACCGGGACAGGGAGAACACCGGGGAGCTGTTTTTT.

This chain links TRBV4-1 with TRBJ2-2; D possibly matches TRBD1 or TRBD2 (5 bases each). Germline V gene sequence: CDR1 MGHRA, CDR2 YSYEKL. The V end lost 0 bases, the J end lost 7 bases, and 6 bases lay between the germline ends. This CDR3 is built from 13 residues. The CDR3 here is CASSQDGGGELFF. CDR3 in DNA: TGCGCCAGCAGCCAAGATGGGGGCGGGGAGCTGTTTTTT.

The chain has TRBV6-5 and TRBJ2-3, with D maybe TRBD2 (6 bases). CDR3 size: 16 residues. V shed 4 bases and J shed 2 bases, with 16 bases lying between them. Germline CDR1 is MNHEY and CDR2 is SVGAGI. For the CDR3, the DNA is TGTGCCAGCAGTTCGCCGCATAGCGGTGACACAGATACGCAGTATTTT. Its translation: CASSSPHSGDTDTQYF.

This chain uses TRBV29-1 with TRBJ1-5; the D gene is possibly TRBD1 (6 bases). V lost 1 base and J lost 2, with 12 bases in between. The CDR3 length is 15 residues. In germline, CDR1 is SQVTM, CDR2 ANQGSEA. The CDR3 DNA follows: TGCAGCGTTGAAGTGGGCGGGGGCGGCAATCAGCCCCAGCATTTT. This encodes CSVEVGGGGNQPQHF.

The rearrangement links TRBV19 to TRBJ1-5, with TRBD1 as a possible D gene (6 bases). The V gene's germline CDR1 is LNHDA and CDR2 SQIVND (reference sequence). Trimming removed 6 bases from V and 0 bases from J, with 15 bases in between. The CDR3 is 16 residues long. The CDR3 DNA follows: TGTGCCAGTAGCCCCCAGGGGACTAATAGCAATCAGCCCCAGCATTTT. Translated: CASSPQGTNSNQPQHF.

The chain uses TRBV5-1 and TRBJ2-2; the match to TRBD1 covers 8 bases. Germline CDR1 reads SGHRS; CDR2 reads YFSETQ. V lost 3 bases, J lost 4 bases, and 8 bases stayed unmatched. CDR3 length: 16 amino acids. Here the CDR3 DNA reads TGCGCCAGCAGCTCGGTGACAGGGGCGGCCACCGGGGAGCTGTTTTTT. As protein: CASSSVTGAATGELFF.

The chain uses TRBV6-1 and TRBJ1-2; D is possibly TRBD1 (5 bases). CDR1 MNHNS and CDR2 SASEGT come from the germline V gene. The CDR3 is made up of 15 amino acids. The V end was cut by 1 base, the J end by 2 bases, with 11 bases between. CDR3 amino acids: CASSEGQSINYGYTF. CDR3 bases: TGTGCCAGCAGTGAAGGACAGTCCATAAACTATGGCTACACCTTC.

CDR3 sequence reads: CATSLPTGEGNEKLFF. CDR3 in DNA: TGTGCCACCAGTTTACCGACAGGGGAAGGTAATGAAAAACTGTTTTTT. The chain recombines TRBV24-1 with TRBJ1-4; 8 bases are shared with TRBD1. The germline gives CDR1 KGHDR, CDR2 SFDVKD. The length of the CDR3 is 16 residues. Trimming at V came to 6 bases and at J to 4 bases, leaving 9 bases not matched to a gene.

The J gene is TRBJ1-5, the V gene TRBV19; 8 bases are a match to TRBD1. V trimming: 7 bases; J trimming: 5 bases; junction bases outside the gene matches: 7. In germline, CDR1 is LNHDA, CDR2 SQIVND (reference sequence). The CDR3 totals 14 residues. The CDR3 DNA reads TGTGCCAGTACACCGGGACAGGCTTATCAGCCCCAGCATTTT. Translation gives CASTPGQAYQPQHF.

The genes are TRBV27 and TRBJ2-3; a weak D match, TRBD2 (6 bases). The CDR3 has 18 residues. V shed 2 bases and J shed 0 bases, with 18 bases lying between them. Germline lookup yields CDR1 MNHEY and CDR2 SMNVEV (reference sequence). The CDR3 reads CASSLTLPGTHSTDTQYF. The CDR3 coding sequence is TGTGCCAGCAGTTTAACCTTACCCGGGACTCACAGCACAGATACGCAGTATTTT.

This clone was seen a single time. V is TRBV27 and J is TRBJ1-1; possibly TRBD1 for D (5 bases). Trimming took off 6 bases at V and 0 bases at J, with 5 bases between the two ends. Germline assignment: CDR1 MNHEY and CDR2 SMNVEV (reference sequence). The CDR3 covers 12 residues. In DNA, the CDR3 is TGTGCCAGCAGCAGGGTGAACACTGAAGCTTTCTTT. It translates to CASSRVNTEAFF.

This chain uses TRBV19 with TRBJ1-2, with 7 bases matching TRBD1. Trimming removed 6 bases from V and 1 base from J; junction bases left unmatched: 2. The CDR3 runs to 13 residues. Germline V gene lookup returns CDR1 LNHDA and CDR2 SQIVND (reference sequence). The CDR3 protein is CASSRGVNYGYTF. CDR3 in DNA: TGTGCCAGTAGCAGGGGGGTTAACTATGGCTACACCTTC.

The sample holds one count of this clone. In the same sample, other DNA sequences code for this CDR3. The chain carries TRBV29-1 and TRBJ1-2; a weak D match, TRBD1 (6 bases). The V and J ends lost 0 bases and 8 bases respectively, with 19 bases between them. Germline V gene data show CDR1 as SQVTM and CDR2 as ANQGSEA. The CDR3 consists of 15 residues. The chain's CDR3 is CSVEERGYGGPGYTF. DNA of the CDR3: TGCAGCGTTGAAGAAAGGGGGTATGGGGGGCCGGGCTACACCTTC. The variable domain in full, with the rest retrieved from reference TRBV29-1 and TRBJ1-2, is SAVISQKPSRDICQRGTSLTIQCQVDSQVTMMFWYRQQPGQSLTLIATANQGSEATYESGFVIDKFPISRPNLTFSTLTVSNMSPEDSSIYLCSVEERGYGGPGYTFGSGTRLTVV.

The V gene is TRBV21-1, the J gene TRBJ1-5; the table calls TRBD1, which could not be checked here. TRBV21-1 is tagged as a pseudogene. The CDR3 runs 17 residues. CDR3 coding DNA: TGTGCCAGCAGCCCTTTCCCTCCCAGGGGGCGCGTTCAGCCCCAGCATTTT. It yields the protein CASSPFPPRGRVQPQHF.

This chain connects TRBV2 to TRBJ2-7; D may correspond to TRBD1 or TRBD2 (5 bases each). Trimming stripped 4 bases from V and 6 bases from J, with 19 bases between. From germline, CDR1 is SNHLY and CDR2 FYNNEI. This CDR3 is built from 15 residues. CDR3 amino acids: CASSGLYGGESEQYF. The CDR3 bases are TGTGCCAGCAGTGGCCTCTATGGGGGTGAGAGCGAGCAGTACTTC.

The chain carries TRBV27 and TRBJ1-5; D is ambiguous. Germline CDR1 reads MNHEY; CDR2 reads SMNVEV (reference sequence). Trimming pared 2 bases from V and 6 bases from J, leaving 8 bases between. The CDR3 totals 13 residues. The CDR3 reads CASSLVGGQPQHF. The CDR3 region has the DNA TGTGCCAGCAGTTTAGTAGGCGGTCAGCCCCAGCATTTT.

V usage is TRBV7-8 and J usage is TRBJ1-5; no clear D gene. V dropped 1 base and J dropped 0 bases, with 7 bases sitting between them. Germline V CDR1 and CDR2: SGHVS, FQNEAQ. The CDR3 contains 15 residues. CDR3 sequence reads: CASSLDGYSNQPQHF. The CDR3 DNA follows: TGTGCCAGCAGCTTAGACGGGTATAGCAATCAGCCCCAGCATTTT.

The V gene is TRBV3-1 (or the pseudogene TRBV3-2), the J gene TRBJ2-1; 7 positions match TRBD2. The V and J ends lost 3 bases and 2 bases, in that order; junction bases with no gene match: 1. Germline lookup yields CDR1 LGHDT and CDR2 YNNKEL (reference sequence). The CDR3 has 14 residues. The CDR3 spells CASSHRGAYNEQFF. CDR3 bases: TGTGCCAGCAGCCATCGGGGGGCCTACAATGAGCAGTTCTTC.

This chain uses TRBV19 with TRBJ1-2, with a weak D call TRBD1 (5 bases). This CDR3 region has 14 residues. Germline-derived CDR1 and CDR2 are LNHDA and SQIVND (reference sequence). V was pared by 7 bases and J by 3 bases, with 15 bases between. The CDR3 spells CASTAFSQDYGYTF. CDR3 nucleotides: TGTGCCAGTACCGCTTTTTCACAGGACTATGGCTACACCTTC.

In regard to this clone: Compared with germline, one end of the junction differs, possibly owing to a read error. The chain recombines TRBV6-1 with TRBJ2-7; a weak D match, TRBD1 (7 bases). This CDR3 has 14 amino acids. From germline, CDR1 is MNHNS and CDR2 SASEGT. The CDR3 reads CASSEGGTVLKEGF. The CDR3 bases are TGTGCCAGCAGTGAAGGGGGGACAGTTCTAAAGGAGGGTTTC.

The chain combines TRBV2 with TRBJ1-5; 7 positions agree with TRBD1. V lost 9 bases and J lost 8; bases outside the gene matches: 13. This CDR3 region has 14 residues. Looked up from germline, CDR1 is SNHLY and CDR2 is FYNNEI. CDR3 coding DNA: TGTGCCAGTAAGGGGGCCGGGACCGTGGAGCCCCAGCATTTT. It yields the protein CASKGAGTVEPQHF.